This entry is about one T cell receptor (beta chain). What it recognizes is unknown. This CDR3 spans 14 amino acids. The V segment lost 7 bases and the J segment 3 bases; nucleotides outside the gene matches: 7. From germline, CDR1 is LGHNT and CDR2 FRNRAP. The protocol was immunoSEQ multiplex PCR, while the TCRdb copy is restricted to in-frame clones and leaves out a portion. The data show under 90,000 clones, 92% seen once. This sample was taken from a study of graft-versus-host responses after intestinal transplantation. Overall study: Transplant types were multivisceral, liver-intestinal, or isolated intestinal. Every recipient had anti-thymocyte globulin induction and 2 to 3 years of tacrolimus plus steroids. Study-level findings and limits: Peak circulating GvH clone levels tracked with early post-transplant HvG declines. Recipient marrow held GvH clones, some first seen in ileum or blood.

The rearrangement joins TRBV12-5 to TRBJ2-7, with 9 bases aligning to TRBD1. The clonotype comes from a human patient who received an intestinal transplant, so some T cells may come from the graft donor. The source material was PBMCs, sampled 98 days after intestinal transplantation. CDR3 protein: CASASDRGGYEQYF. CDR3 bases: TGTGCTAGTGCTTCAGACAGGGGGGGCTACGAGCAGTACTTC. The variable domain in full, with the rest retrieved from reference TRBV12-5 and TRBJ2-7, is DARVTQTPRHKVTEMGQEVTMRCQPILGHNTVFWYRQTMMQGLELLAYFRNRAPLDDSGMPKDRFSAEMPDATLATLKIQPSEPRDSAVYFCASASDRGGYEQYFGPGTRLTVT.